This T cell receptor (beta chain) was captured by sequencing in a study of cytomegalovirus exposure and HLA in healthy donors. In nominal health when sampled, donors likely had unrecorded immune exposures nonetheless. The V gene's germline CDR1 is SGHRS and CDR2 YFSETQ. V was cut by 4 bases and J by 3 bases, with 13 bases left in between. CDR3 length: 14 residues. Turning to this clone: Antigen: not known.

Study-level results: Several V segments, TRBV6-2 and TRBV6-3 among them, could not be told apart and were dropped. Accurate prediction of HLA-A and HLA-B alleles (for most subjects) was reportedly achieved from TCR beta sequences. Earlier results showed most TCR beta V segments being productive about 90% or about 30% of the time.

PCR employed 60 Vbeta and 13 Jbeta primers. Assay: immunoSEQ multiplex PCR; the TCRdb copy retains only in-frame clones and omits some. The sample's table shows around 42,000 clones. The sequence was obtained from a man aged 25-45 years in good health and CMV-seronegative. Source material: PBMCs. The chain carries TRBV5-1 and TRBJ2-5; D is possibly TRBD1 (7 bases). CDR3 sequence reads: CASSRTGGEETQYF. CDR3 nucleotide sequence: TGCGCCAGCAGCCGGACAGGCGGGGAAGAGACCCAGTACTTC.